This is a list of T cell receptor beta chains from one sample in a study of naive and memory T cell subsets. TCRdb re-derived calls from the UMI-ligation and nested PCR reads in MiXCR, one entry per CDR3 protein. The sample includes 95,000 to 110,000 distinct CDR3 sequences, about 14% of them seen just once. Sequencing was carried out using naive CD8+ T cells from blood. Receptors originate from a human donor in good health. The CDR3 runs from the conserved cysteine through the conserved F or W. Each record gives: CDR3 protein, CDR3 length, V gene.

CATTTSGSTYNEQFF | 15 | TRBV2
CATSRGALGLDGYTF | 15 | TRBV15
CASSSVGEASNQPQHF | 16 | TRBV27
CASSNSGVNNEQFF | 14 | TRBV19
CSVGIQGNEQFF | 12 | TRBV29-1
CSARPEYEQYF | 11 | TRBV20-1
CASSNRDTNTGELFF | 15 | TRBV27
CASSLYGGPISGIEQYF | 17 | TRBV11-3
CASSPEVSGAYNEQFF | 16 | TRBV5-5
CASSLNAPSRPLDTQYF | 17 | TRBV7-3
CASSLGGGNSYEQYF | 15 | TRBV7-3
CASSFILSRWEDTQYF | 16 | TRBV11-2
CATSRDSQGAAGNQPQHF | 18 | TRBV15
CASSEGGQGAGNQPQHF | 17 | TRBV2
CASSPLTSGNTQQFF | 15 | TRBV4-3
CASRWGQGADGYTF | 14 | TRBV10-2
CASSLQGAGWAFF | 13 | TRBV12-3/TRBV12-4
CASSAGTDSGNTIYF | 15 | TRBV7-9
CASSLLQGPLSNSPLHF | 17 | TRBV4-3
CASSGLGGGPSTDTQYF | 17 | TRBV28
CASSQEGTDRVDTEAFF | 17 | TRBV3-1
CATSDLDREETQYF | 14 | TRBV15
CASSQDWEDTQYF | 13 | TRBV4-3
CATGLARPSYEQYF | 14 | TRBV24-1
CASRPGRQNTEAFF | 14 | TRBV12-3/TRBV12-4
CASSLGQGTYGYTF | 14 | TRBV5-6
CASSPRTSGSSGEQFF | 16 | TRBV11-3
CASSELSTSGPSFF | 14 | TRBV25-1
CASSVRTGGQETQYF | 15 | TRBV12-3/TRBV12-4
CASSLGPTGDLETQYF | 16 | TRBV5-1
CASSPAVIYEQYF | 13 | TRBV7-2
CASRSGTPPNYGYTF | 15 | TRBV7-8
CAGRGEVDEQFF | 12 | TRBV2
CSVELMAPAYEQYF | 14 | TRBV29-1
CASSLRTYYEQYF | 13 | TRBV12-3/TRBV12-4
CASSQDLAPNEQFF | 14 | TRBV4-2
CASSQSPTDSQETQYF | 16 | TRBV4-2
CASTMGLPYNEQFF | 14 | TRBV6-2/TRBV6-3
CASRATGTGANVLTF | 15 | TRBV5-4
CASSFGTAYEQYF | 13 | TRBV12-3/TRBV12-4
CASGILSSYEQYF | 13 | TRBV5-6
CASSLAGSHNEQFF | 14 | TRBV5-1
CASSIGGVSYNEQFF | 15 | TRBV19
CASSGAESSGNTIYF | 15 | TRBV7-9
CASSMSRADTQYF | 13 | TRBV6-5
CASSLSGGAEAFF | 13 | TRBV12-3/TRBV12-4
CASSNLLAGGNNEQFF | 16 | TRBV28
CSVDTIYGYTF | 11 | TRBV29-1
CSVVTGAAYEQYF | 13 | TRBV29-1
CASGWGGGAGEAFF | 14 | TRBV12-5
CATGETGIGELFF | 13 | TRBV3-1
CASSYTGTSVGEQYF | 15 | TRBV6-6
CSVLDRGNYEQYF | 13 | TRBV29-1